These T cell receptor beta chains were read from a single sample in a study of T cell repertoires in cytomegalovirus infection. MiXCR was run by TCRdb on the reads, yielding one entry per CDR3 protein. This table holds more than 75,000 distinct CDR3 sequences, 25% to 35% found once. These TCRs are of unknown antigen specificity. The material sequenced was CD8+ T cells from cultured PBMCs, taken from culture after CMV antigen stimulation. Receptor source: a human donor in good health (CMV status not recorded). Some clones in this sample may be carry-over from other donors' samples. The CDR3 runs from the conserved cysteine through the conserved F or W. D genes are given only for firm matches. Part of the rows lack a size; the others show once, few, many or a class for expanded clones.

cdr3_aa cdr3_nt cdr3_length v_call d_call clone_size j_call
CASIEGAGGVDQPQHF TGTGCCAGCATAGAGGGGGCAGGAGGGGTAGATCAGCCCCAGCATTTT 16 TRBV7-8 TRBD1 few TRBJ1-5
CASSLQTAPNEKLFF TGTGCCAGCAGTCTCCAGACAGCCCCTAATGAAAAACTGTTTTTT 15 TRBV27 . . TRBJ1-4
CASSQDPYNEQFF TGTGCCAGCAGCCAGGACCCCTACAATGAGCAGTTCTTC 13 TRBV7-2 . few TRBJ2-1
CASSLILGGLAGGPFVYEQYF TGTGCCAGCAGTTTGATCCTAGGAGGACTAGCGGGGGGGCCTTTTGTCTACGAGCAGTACTTC 21 TRBV28 TRBD2 few TRBJ2-7
CASSLGGPGQNGYTF TGTGCCAGCAGCTTGGGAGGCCCAGGGCAGAATGGCTACACCTTC 15 TRBV5-4 . . TRBJ1-2
CASSLGTTLQETQYF TGTGCCAGCAGTTTAGGGACAACTCTCCAAGAGACCCAGTACTTC 15 TRBV27 . . TRBJ2-5
CASSFEAGRRPYEQYF TGTGCCAGCAGTTTTGAGGCAGGTAGGAGACCCTACGAGCAGTACTTC 16 TRBV12-3/TRBV12-4 . . TRBJ2-7
CASSLEGTTYNEQFF TGCGCCAGCAGCTTGGAGGGGACTACATACAATGAGCAGTTCTTC 15 TRBV5-1 TRBD2 many TRBJ2-1
CASSIDRADSQPQHF TGTGCCAGTAGTATAGATCGGGCAGACAGTCAGCCCCAGCATTTT 15 TRBV19 . few TRBJ1-5
CASSLDGNNEQFF TGCGCCAGCAGCTTAGACGGAAACAATGAGCAGTTCTTC 13 TRBV5-1 . . TRBJ2-1
CASSGGAGYGYTF TGTGCCAGCAGCGGCGGGGCCGGCTATGGCTACACCTTC 13 TRBV7-3 . many TRBJ1-2